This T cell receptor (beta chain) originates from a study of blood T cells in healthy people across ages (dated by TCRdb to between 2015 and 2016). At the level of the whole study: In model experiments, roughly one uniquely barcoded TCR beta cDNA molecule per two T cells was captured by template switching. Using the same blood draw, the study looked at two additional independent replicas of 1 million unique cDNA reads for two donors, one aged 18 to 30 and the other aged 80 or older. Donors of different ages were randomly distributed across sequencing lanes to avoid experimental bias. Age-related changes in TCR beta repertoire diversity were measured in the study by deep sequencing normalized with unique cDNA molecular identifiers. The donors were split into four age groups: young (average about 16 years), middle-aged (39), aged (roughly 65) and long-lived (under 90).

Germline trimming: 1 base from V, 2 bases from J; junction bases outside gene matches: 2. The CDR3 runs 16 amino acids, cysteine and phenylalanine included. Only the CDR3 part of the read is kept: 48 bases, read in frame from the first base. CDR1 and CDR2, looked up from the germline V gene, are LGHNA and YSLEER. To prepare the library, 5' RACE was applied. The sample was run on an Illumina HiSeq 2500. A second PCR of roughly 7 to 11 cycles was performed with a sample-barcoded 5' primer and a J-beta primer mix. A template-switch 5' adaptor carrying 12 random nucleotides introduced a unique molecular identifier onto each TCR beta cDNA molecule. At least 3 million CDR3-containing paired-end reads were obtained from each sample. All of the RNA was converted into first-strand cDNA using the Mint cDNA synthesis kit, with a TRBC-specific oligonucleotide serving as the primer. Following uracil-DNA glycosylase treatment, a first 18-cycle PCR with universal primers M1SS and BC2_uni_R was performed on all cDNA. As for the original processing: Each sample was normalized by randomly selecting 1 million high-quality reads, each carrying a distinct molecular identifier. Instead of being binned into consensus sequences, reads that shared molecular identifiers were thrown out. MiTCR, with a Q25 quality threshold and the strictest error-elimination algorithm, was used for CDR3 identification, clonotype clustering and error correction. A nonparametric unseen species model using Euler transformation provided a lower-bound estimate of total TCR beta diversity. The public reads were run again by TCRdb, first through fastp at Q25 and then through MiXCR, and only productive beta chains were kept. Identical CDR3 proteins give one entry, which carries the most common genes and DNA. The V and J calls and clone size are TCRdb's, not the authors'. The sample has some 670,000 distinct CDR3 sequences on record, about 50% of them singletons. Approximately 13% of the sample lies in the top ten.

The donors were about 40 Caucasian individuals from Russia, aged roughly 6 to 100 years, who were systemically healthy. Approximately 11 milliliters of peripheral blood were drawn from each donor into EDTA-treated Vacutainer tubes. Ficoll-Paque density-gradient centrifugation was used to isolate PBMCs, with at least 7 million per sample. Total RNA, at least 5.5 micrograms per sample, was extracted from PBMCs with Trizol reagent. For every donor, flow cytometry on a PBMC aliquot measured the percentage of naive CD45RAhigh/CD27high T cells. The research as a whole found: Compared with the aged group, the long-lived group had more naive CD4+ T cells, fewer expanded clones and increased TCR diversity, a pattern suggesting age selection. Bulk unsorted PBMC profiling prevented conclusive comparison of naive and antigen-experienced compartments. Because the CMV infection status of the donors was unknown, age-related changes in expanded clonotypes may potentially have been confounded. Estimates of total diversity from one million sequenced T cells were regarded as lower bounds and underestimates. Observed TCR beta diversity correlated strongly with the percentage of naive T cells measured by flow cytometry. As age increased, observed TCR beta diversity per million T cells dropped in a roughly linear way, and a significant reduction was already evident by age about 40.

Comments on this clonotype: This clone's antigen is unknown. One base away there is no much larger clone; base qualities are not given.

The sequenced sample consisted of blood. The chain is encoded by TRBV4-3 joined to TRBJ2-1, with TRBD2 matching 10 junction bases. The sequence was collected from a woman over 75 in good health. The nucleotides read TGCGCCAGCAGCCAAGCTAGCGGGGGAGCCTACAATGAGCAGTTCTTC. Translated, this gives CASSQASGGAYNEQFF.